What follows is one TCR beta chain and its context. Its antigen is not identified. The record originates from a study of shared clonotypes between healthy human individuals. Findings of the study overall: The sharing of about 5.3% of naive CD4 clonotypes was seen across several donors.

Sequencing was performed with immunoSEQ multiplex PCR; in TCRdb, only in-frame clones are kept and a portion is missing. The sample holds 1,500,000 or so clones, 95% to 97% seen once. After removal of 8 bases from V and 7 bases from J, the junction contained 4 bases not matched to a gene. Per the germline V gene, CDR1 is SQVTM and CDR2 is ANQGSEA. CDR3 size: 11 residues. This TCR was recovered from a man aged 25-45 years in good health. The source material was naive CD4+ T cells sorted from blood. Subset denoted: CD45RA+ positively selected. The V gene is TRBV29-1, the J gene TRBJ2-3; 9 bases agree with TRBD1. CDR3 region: CSLYRGHTQYF. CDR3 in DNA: TGCAGCTTGTACAGGGGGCATACGCAGTATTTT.